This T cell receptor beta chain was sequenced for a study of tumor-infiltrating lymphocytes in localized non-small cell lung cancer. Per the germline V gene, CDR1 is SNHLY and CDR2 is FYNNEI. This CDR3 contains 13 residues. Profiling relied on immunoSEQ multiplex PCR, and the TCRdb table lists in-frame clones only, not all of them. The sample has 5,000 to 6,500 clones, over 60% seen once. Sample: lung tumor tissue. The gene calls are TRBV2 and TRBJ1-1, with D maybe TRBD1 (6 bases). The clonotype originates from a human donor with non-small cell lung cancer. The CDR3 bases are TGTGCAACCGGCAGGGGCATGAACACTGAAGCTTTCTTT. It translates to CATGRGMNTEAFF.